This T cell receptor beta chain was retrieved from a study of shared T cell receptors in the human thymus. CDR1 and CDR2 (germline): MGHRA, YSYEKL. The CDR3 length is 18 residues. The trim removed 1 base at V and 6 bases at J, leaving 15 bases unmatched. Produced via immunoSEQ multiplex PCR; TCRdb's table is partial and in-frame only. The data hold approximately 730,000 clones, with 70% to 90% observed a single time. These data were likewise used in another study, on human thymus T cells. This second study says: Healthy Finnish infants having corrective surgery for congenital heart defects served as donors. There were highly overlapping thymic repertoires among unrelated individuals, as related research reported.

This receptor was taken from a girl less than two years old with a congenital heart defect. V is TRBV4-1 and J is TRBJ1-2; TRBD1 agrees at 9 bases. Sequencing used thymocytes. The DNA of the CDR3 is TGCGCCAGCAGCCAAGTCGGGCCCTATGGGACAGGGCGGGATGGCTACACCTTC. It yields the protein CASSQVGPYGTGRDGYTF.